The present TCR beta chain was sequenced within a study of OX40 agonist ivuxolimab in advanced cancers. As for the study in general: The patients received ivuxolimab by intravenous route every 2 weeks at 0.01 to 10 mg/kg.

General observations from the study: Both CD4+ and CD8+ T cell populations in blood had undergone clonal expansion by week 6 at 0.1 to 3.0 mg/kg.

This clone has just a few counts. Its antigen is still unknown. One end of the junction fails to match germline, which may point to a read error. The method was immunoSEQ multiplex PCR; TCRdb's version includes in-frame clones alone and lacks a portion of them. The sample lists 90,000 or so clones; approximately 90% were seen once. Per the germline V gene, CDR1 is SSHAT and CDR2 is FNYEAQ (reference sequence). The CDR3 consists of 14 residues. This material consisted of CD4+ or CD8+ T cells sorted from blood, taken in a trial of the OX40 agonist ivuxolimab. The chain has TRBV7-7 and TRBJ2-2, with 8 bases matching TRBD1. This sequence originates from an adult with an advanced solid tumor such as melanoma, head and neck, liver or kidney cancer. Written as DNA, the CDR3 is TGTGCTAGCAGCGACAGGGGTAGCACCGGGGAGCTGTTTTTT. It encodes CASSDRGSTGELFF. The entire variable domain, with the rest obtained from reference TRBV7-7 and TRBJ2-2, is as follows: GAGVSQSPRYKVTKRGQDVTLRCDPISSHATLYWYQQALGQGPEFLTYFNYEAQPDKSGLPSDRFSAERPEGSISTLTIQRTEQRDSAMYRCASSDRGSTGELFFGEGSRLTVL.